The text below deals with one T cell receptor beta chain. This sample is part of a study of spatial heterogeneity in lung cancer. The sample's time point: sample taken at primary tumor resection. Unsorted whole RNA samples from tumor, nontumor lung or frozen PBMC were sequenced. MiXCR, run by TCRdb on the 5' RACE reads, gives a single entry per CDR3 protein. The sample consists of about 45,000 distinct CDR3 sequences, 6% to 7% of them appearing once. The source was PBMCs, collected at surgery. The sequence was collected from a female donor with early-stage non-small cell lung cancer.

The CDR3 spells CASSQSSTEAFF. The DNA of the CDR3 is TGTGCCAGCAGTCAGAGCAGCACTGAAGCTTTCTTT. This chain uses TRBV12-3 or TRBV12-4 with TRBJ1-1; D is undetermined. The ends were cut back, 5 bases at V and 4 bases at J, with 8 bases in the middle. The CDR3 extends over 12 amino acids.